These T cell receptor beta chains were read from a single sample in a study of shared clonotypes between healthy human individuals. Here immunoSEQ multiplex PCR was the method, and the copy in TCRdb shows in-frame clones only, minus some. The table records about 2.3 million clones, less than 95% of them present only once. The sample taken for sequencing was naive CD4+ T cells from PBMCs. These receptors all stem from a man aged 18 to 29 in good health. Some clones in this sample may be carry-over from other donors' samples. The conserved cysteine and the conserved F or W are not part of the CDR3 here.

ASSSSGGTEAF,TRBJ1-1,TRBV19
ASSAGGGPSNYGYT,TRBJ1-2,TRBV11-2
ASSWRRKEGDGYT,TRBJ1-2,TRBV5-1
ASSLRTGTAYNEQF,TRBJ2-1,TRBV5-6
ASSTSGTYNEQF,TRBJ2-1,TRBV4-1
ASSLWIAGGHDNEQF,TRBJ2-1,TRBV28
ASVQGRYSYEQY,TRBJ2-7,TRBV27
ASSPEAALVGEQY,TRBJ2-7,TRBV18
ASRRDSALYEQY,TRBJ2-7,TRBV5-1
ASSLTPTVSNQPQH,TRBJ1-5,TRBV5-5
ASSLMSRNLQPQH,TRBJ1-5,TRBV28
ASSQDLGTSGRVRVINEQF,TRBJ2-1,TRBV4-3
ASSYSARWGYT,TRBJ1-2,TRBV6-5
ASRRGLAVSDEQY,TRBJ2-7,TRBV7-2
ASSLEGQVMNEQF,TRBJ2-1,TRBV11-3
SARKGEQF,TRBJ2-1,TRBV20-1
ASSDYRDRVYEQY,TRBJ2-7,TRBV11-2
SVVKEAGAYNEQF,TRBJ2-1,TRBV29-1